This T cell receptor (beta chain) is drawn from a study of blood T cell repertoires in COVID-19. Clones were read by immunoSEQ multiplex PCR, and TCRdb kept only the in-frame ones, dropping some. The sample lists about 50,000 clones; about 92% were seen once. CDR3 length: 15 amino acids. Germline loops: CDR1 MGHRA, CDR2 YSYEKL. V lost 0 bases and J lost 7; bases outside the gene matches: 6. The rearrangement uses TRBV4-1 and TRBJ2-4; 7 nucleotides agree with TRBD2. The receptor was isolated from a woman older than 75 with acute or convalescent COVID-19. Sequencing was performed on peripheral blood. In DNA, the CDR3 is TGCGCCAGCAGCCAAGATCTACTAGCGTCGAACATTCAGTACTTC. Its protein product is CASSQDLLASNIQYF.